The rows below give T cell receptor beta chains drawn from one sample of a study of control samples from healthy donors and cancer patients. Method: immunoSEQ multiplex PCR; TCRdb's copy keeps in-frame clones and lacks some. This sample has 110,000 to 150,000 clones, with roughly nine tenths found just once. The sample taken for sequencing was blood. These receptors all come from a man aged 18 to 30 in good health. CDR3s include the opening cysteine and the closing phenylalanine or tryptophan. Each record gives: CDR3 protein, D gene, V gene. A D gene is named only where the DNA matches it firmly.

CDR3aa: CASSWTSGGPDTQYF
d_gene: TRBD2
v_gene: TRBV7-9

CDR3aa: CASSLDRVGQPQHF
d_gene: NA
v_gene: TRBV7-2

CDR3aa: CASSHPGRGGHGASEQYF
d_gene: TRBD2
v_gene: TRBV4-1

CDR3aa: CASSYSPLGNTIYF
d_gene: NA
v_gene: TRBV6-5

CDR3aa: CASSHRDREYQETQYF
d_gene: TRBD1
v_gene: TRBV13

CDR3aa: CASSQAPSEFF
d_gene: NA
v_gene: TRBV3-1/TRBV3-2

CDR3aa: CASSLMASNEKLFF
d_gene: NA
v_gene: TRBV5-1

CDR3aa: CASSPSTGQGYTF
d_gene: NA
v_gene: TRBV5-1

CDR3aa: CASSTGGQPQHF
d_gene: NA
v_gene: TRBV5-6

CDR3aa: CASSVTGTGGTEAFF
d_gene: TRBD1
v_gene: TRBV5-1

CDR3aa: CASSLASLAGAGNEQFF
d_gene: TRBD2
v_gene: TRBV7-6

CDR3aa: CASSGSGTSGRDEQFF
d_gene: TRBD2
v_gene: TRBV7-3

CDR3aa: CASRTGQGGNQPQHF
d_gene: TRBD1
v_gene: TRBV19

CDR3aa: CASSVTDGYTF
d_gene: NA
v_gene: TRBV10-1

CDR3aa: CASSQGGTEAYYGYTF
d_gene: NA
v_gene: TRBV14

CDR3aa: CASSQMDNSYEQYF
d_gene: NA
v_gene: TRBV3-1/TRBV3-2

CDR3aa: CASSQDPGELFF
d_gene: NA
v_gene: TRBV4-1

CDR3aa: CASSSQGSANYGYTF
d_gene: NA
v_gene: TRBV5-1

CDR3aa: CASSAPQGAGRETQYF
d_gene: TRBD1
v_gene: TRBV7-9

CDR3aa: CASNWAGGFYNEQFF
d_gene: TRBD1
v_gene: TRBV28

CDR3aa: CASRVSMPRRGFTDTQYF
d_gene: NA
v_gene: TRBV2

CDR3aa: CASTQKRNYGYTF
d_gene: NA
v_gene: TRBV19

CDR3aa: CASSSAGVQEKLFF
d_gene: NA
v_gene: TRBV7-9

CDR3aa: CASSTWTSGGPSTDTQYF
d_gene: TRBD2
v_gene: TRBV7-9

CDR3aa: CASSLDFTGETQYF
d_gene: NA
v_gene: TRBV5-5

CDR3aa: CASSEGTGGYEQYF
d_gene: TRBD1
v_gene: TRBV7-2

CDR3aa: CASSLVWDRTYEQYF
d_gene: TRBD1
v_gene: TRBV5-6

CDR3aa: CASTIDAANTEAFF
d_gene: NA
v_gene: TRBV5-1

CDR3aa: CASSYLVGGGQPQHF
d_gene: NA
v_gene: TRBV28

CDR3aa: CSAREGNTIYF
d_gene: NA
v_gene: TRBV20-1

CDR3aa: CATRKGWGSPDTQYF
d_gene: NA
v_gene: TRBV24-1

CDR3aa: CASSLVAYSGNTIYF
d_gene: NA
v_gene: TRBV5-5

CDR3aa: CASSLAGLAVITDTQYF
d_gene: TRBD2
v_gene: TRBV5-1

CDR3aa: CASSPGGRSNEKLFF
d_gene: NA
v_gene: TRBV18

CDR3aa: CASSLDAGSSYEQYF
d_gene: NA
v_gene: TRBV11-3

CDR3aa: CASSLSSGGDYGYTF
d_gene: TRBD1
v_gene: TRBV5-5

CDR3aa: CASSRQEGNTEAFF
d_gene: NA
v_gene: TRBV2

CDR3aa: CASSLTPGNAFF
d_gene: NA
v_gene: TRBV5-4

CDR3aa: CASSVGWGVNEKLFF
d_gene: NA
v_gene: TRBV9

CDR3aa: CASSADRVNEQFF
d_gene: TRBD1
v_gene: TRBV5-4

CDR3aa: CASSGGQSYNEQFF
d_gene: TRBD1
v_gene: TRBV9

CDR3aa: CASGTYSYEQYF
d_gene: NA
v_gene: TRBV28

CDR3aa: CASSKEEGRSNQPQHF
d_gene: NA
v_gene: TRBV21-1

CDR3aa: CASSQDKGSGGNTYEQYF
d_gene: NA
v_gene: TRBV3-1/TRBV3-2

CDR3aa: CATSSPPGLAGGTDTQYF
d_gene: TRBD2
v_gene: TRBV15

CDR3aa: CASSGGIAGSLSSYEQYF
d_gene: TRBD2
v_gene: TRBV5-1

CDR3aa: CATHRQTLAKNIQYF
d_gene: NA
v_gene: TRBV15

CDR3aa: CASSSKHTAGSYNSPLHF
d_gene: NA
v_gene: TRBV28

CDR3aa: CASRTGTGGQPQHF
d_gene: TRBD1
v_gene: TRBV19

CDR3aa: CASSDYFPTYNEQFF
d_gene: NA
v_gene: TRBV5-1